This record concerns one TCR beta chain sequence. No antigen is known for it. These data belong to a study of cytotoxic CD8 clonotypes in ibrutinib-treated CLL. Study summary: Mean productive templates were approximately 230,000; mean productive rearrangements were 94,082. Study-level findings and limits: The study found public clonotypes uncommon, contracting or stable on treatment. Clonality increased at ibrutinib response and stayed stable in sustained remission. At progression, however, it fell back toward baseline. The study sampled sustained-remission and progressing patients at different times.

From germline, CDR1 is MDHEN and CDR2 SYDVKM. V lost 2 bases, J lost 6 bases, and 12 bases stayed unmatched. The CDR3 spans 16 residues. The method was immunoSEQ multiplex PCR; TCRdb's version includes in-frame clones alone and lacks a portion of them. Among roughly 47,000 clones listed, 53% were seen once. The genes are TRBV28 and TRBJ2-7; 8 nucleotides agree with TRBD2. The clonotype comes from a human donor with chronic lymphocytic leukemia. The input for sequencing was PBMCs, taken after 12 months of ibrutinib treatment. The CDR3 loop reads CASSLDRGLALPEQYF. The CDR3 DNA reads TGTGCCAGCAGTTTAGACCGAGGACTAGCCCTACCCGAGCAGTACTTC.